These 23 T cell receptor beta chains share one sample of origin, sequenced in a study of cytomegalovirus exposure and HLA in healthy donors. This table comes from immunoSEQ multiplex PCR, and its TCRdb copy is limited to in-frame clones, with some not included. This table holds under 80,000 clones, roughly 94% found once. Sequencing used PBMCs. The receptors shown here come from a woman between 18 and 30 years old in good health and CMV-seronegative.

The chain couples TRBV28 to TRBJ2-7, with TRBD2 matching 10 bases. Germline assignment: CDR1 MDHEN and CDR2 SYDVKM. CDR3 size: 14 residues. The junction had 9 bases not matched to a gene; V was cut back by 9 bases and J by 4 bases. CDR3 region: CASCIAGGLYEQYF. For the CDR3, the DNA is TGTGCCAGTTGCATAGCGGGAGGATTATACGAGCAGTACTTC.

This chain connects TRBV19 to TRBJ2-4; TRBD1 matches at 8 bases. V shed 6 bases, J shed 1 base, and the junction held 11 bases outside the gene matches. The CDR3 loop spans 17 amino acids. CDR1 and CDR2 (germline): LNHDA, SQIVND (reference sequence). The CDR3 here is CASRRTGRDSAKNIQYF. The DNA for the CDR3 is TGTGCCAGTAGGAGGACAGGGAGAGATTCGGCCAAAAACATTCAGTACTTC.

V gene TRBV6-5 combines with J gene TRBJ2-1; 9 positions match TRBD2. Trimming at V came to 0 bases and at J to 16 bases, leaving 7 bases not matched to a gene. Germline CDR1 MNHEY, CDR2 SVGAGI. The CDR3 extends over 13 amino acids. CDR3 amino acids: CASSYSYLAGLFF. The CDR3 bases are TGTGCCAGCAGTTACTCTTACCTAGCGGGACTCTTCTTC.

The gene calls are TRBV30 and TRBJ1-1; D is unclear. Deletions cut 3 bases from V and 4 bases from J, with 15 bases between. CDR1 is GTSNPN, CDR2 SVGIG, per germline (reference sequence). This CDR3 is built from 14 residues. CDR3 amino acids: CAWRAGQDVTEAFF. DNA for the CDR3: TGTGCCTGGAGAGCGGGCCAGGACGTCACTGAAGCTTTCTTT.

This clone has a single count. V usage is TRBV18 and J usage is TRBJ2-3, with 8 bases aligning to TRBD1. Germline values: CDR1 KGHSH, CDR2 LQKENI. The CDR3 extends over 17 amino acids. J was trimmed by 2 bases and V by 2 bases; bases with no gene match: 9. The CDR3 nucleotides read TGTGCCAGCTCACCAACCGGACAGGGTGGTTTCACAGATACGCAGTATTTT. This codes for CASSPTGQGGFTDTQYF.

The chain recombines TRBV7-6 with TRBJ2-3; 12 nucleotides align to TRBD2. The germline gives CDR1 SGHVS, CDR2 FNYEAQ. This CDR3 contains 15 residues. J was trimmed by 4 bases and V by 5 bases; bases with no gene match: 4. Written as DNA, the CDR3 is TGTGCCAGCAGCCTCGGACTAGCGGGGTCAGATACGCAGTATTTT. Residues: CASSLGLAGSDTQYF.

The chain couples TRBV4-1 to TRBJ2-1; 14 bases are a match to TRBD2. The germline V gene encodes CDR1 MGHRA and CDR2 YSYEKL. With 1 base clipped from V and 9 bases from J, the junction kept 8 bases outside the gene matches. CDR3 length: 17 residues. The CDR3 loop reads CASSQGPTSGGAGEQFF. The DNA of the CDR3 is TGCGCCAGCAGCCAAGGCCCGACTAGCGGGGGGGCTGGTGAGCAGTTCTTC.

The chain has TRBV4-2 and TRBJ2-1; 10 bases line up with TRBD2. There are 16 residues in the CDR3. J lost 4 bases, V lost 0 bases, and 3 bases had no gene match. Germline V gene lookup returns CDR1 LGHNA and CDR2 YNFKEQ. The chain's CDR3 is CASSQELAGFYNEQFF. The CDR3 DNA is TGTGCCAGCAGCCAAGAACTAGCGGGATTTTACAATGAGCAGTTCTTC.

The chain combines TRBV28 with TRBJ2-7, with 10 bases lining up with TRBD1. From germline, CDR1 is MDHEN and CDR2 SYDVKM. CDR3 length: 15 residues. J was trimmed by 4 bases and V by 7 bases; bases with no gene match: 10. CDR3 sequence: CASIKRDRGTYEQYF. The CDR3 nucleotides read TGTGCCAGCATCAAACGGGACAGGGGTACGTACGAGCAGTACTTC.

The chain links TRBV5-1 to TRBJ2-2, with 7 bases aligning to TRBD2. The germline gives CDR1 SGHRS, CDR2 YFSETQ. V lost 4 bases and J lost 3; bases outside the gene matches: 6. The CDR3 is made up of 15 amino acids. This CDR3 is CASSGGDSDTGELFF. For the CDR3, the DNA is TGCGCCAGCAGCGGGGGGGACTCGGACACCGGGGAGCTGTTTTTT.

The CDR3 is CAWSSGQGKANYGYTF. For the CDR3, the DNA is TGTGCCTGGAGTTCGGGACAGGGGAAAGCTAACTATGGCTACACCTTC. The V gene is TRBV30, the J gene TRBJ1-2; 10 bases are shared with TRBD1. The CDR3 length is 16 residues. The V segment lost 2 bases and the J segment 0 bases; nucleotides outside the gene matches: 6. CDR1 GTSNPN and CDR2 SVGIG come from the germline V gene (reference sequence).

The gene calls are TRBV7-9 and TRBJ1-1; perhaps TRBD1 as D (6 bases). The V end was cut by 5 bases, the J end by 1 base, with 14 bases between. Germline CDR1 SEHNR, CDR2 FQNEAQ (reference sequence). This CDR3 region has 15 residues. The CDR3 here is CASSNQQGTNTEAFF. CDR3 nucleotides: TGTGCCAGCAGCAATCAACAGGGCACGAACACTGAAGCTTTCTTT.

This chain joins TRBV9 and TRBJ2-2; 11 nucleotides match TRBD2. This CDR3 spans 16 amino acids. V was pared by 3 bases and J by 4 bases, with 5 bases of the junction left unmatched. The germline V gene encodes CDR1 SGDLS and CDR2 YYNGEE. The chain's CDR3 is CASSATSGVLTGELFF. Written as DNA, the CDR3 is TGTGCCAGCAGCGCGACTAGCGGGGTTCTCACCGGGGAGCTGTTTTTT.

The chain combines TRBV6-5 with TRBJ1-2; weak D call: TRBD1 (5 bases). V gave up 7 bases and J gave up 4 bases, with 7 bases separating them. The CDR3 runs to 11 residues. Germline V gene data show CDR1 as MNHEY and CDR2 as SVGAGI. DNA of the CDR3: TGTGCCAGCACCGACAGCTATGGCTACACCTTC. Translation: CASTDSYGYTF.

The rearrangement links TRBV2 to TRBJ2-1; TRBD1 agrees at 9 bases. V was clipped by 5 bases and J by 7 bases; unmatched bases: 3. The CDR3 is 13 residues long. CDR1 and CDR2 from the germline V gene are SNHLY and FYNNEI. For the CDR3, the DNA is TGTGCCAGCAGTTCCGGGACAGGGAATGAGCAGTTCTTC. Translation gives CASSSGTGNEQFF.

The chain uses TRBV30 and TRBJ2-2; tentative D call: TRBD1 (7 bases). V lost 8 bases, J lost 6 bases, and 16 bases lay in between. Germline assignment: CDR1 GTSNPN and CDR2 SVGIG (reference sequence). The CDR3 totals 13 residues. The CDR3 is CAHGQGEAGELFF. CDR3 in DNA: TGTGCCCATGGGCAGGGGGAGGCCGGGGAGCTGTTTTTT.

The chain employs TRBV18 and TRBJ2-2; a weak D match, TRBD1 (5 bases). The CDR3 runs 14 residues. V shed 2 bases and J shed 6 bases, with 10 bases lying between them. The germline CDR1 and CDR2 sequences are KGHSH and LQKENI. CDR3 amino acids: CASSPAGIAGELFF. The CDR3 DNA follows: TGTGCCAGCTCACCAGCAGGGATCGCCGGGGAGCTGTTTTTT.

This chain links TRBV29-1 with TRBJ1-1; the D is unclear. The V and J ends lost 6 bases and 0 bases respectively, with 8 bases between them. Per germline, CDR1 SQVTM and CDR2 ANQGSEA. CDR3 length: 12 amino acids. The chain's CDR3 is CSVLTVNTEAFF. CDR3 nucleotides: TGCAGCGTACTTACAGTGAACACTGAAGCTTTCTTT.

This clone occurred once. The V call is TRBV29-1, the J call TRBJ2-1; D gene unclear. This CDR3 spans 14 amino acids. The V end was cut by 0 bases, the J end by 7 bases, with 13 bases between. Germline V gives CDR1 SQVTM, CDR2 ANQGSEA. The chain's CDR3 is CSVEDPTWSNEQFF. CDR3 coding DNA: TGCAGCGTTGAAGATCCGACTTGGTCGAATGAGCAGTTCTTC.

The CDR3 region is CAWSVGPAGAYEQYF. CDR3 in DNA: TGTGCCTGGAGTGTAGGCCCGGCAGGGGCCTACGAGCAGTACTTC. This chain joins TRBV30 and TRBJ2-7; possible D gene TRBD1, 6 bases. Trimming took off 0 bases at V and 2 bases at J, with 14 bases between the two ends. Germline-derived CDR1 and CDR2 are GTSNPN and SVGIG (reference sequence). The CDR3 totals 15 residues. Filled out from reference TRBV30 and TRBJ2-7, the complete variable domain reads SQTIHQWPATLVQPVGSPLSLECTVEGTSNPNLYWYRQAAGRGLQLLFYSVGIGQISSEVPQNLSASRPQDRQFILSSKKLLLSDSGFYLCAWSVGPAGAYEQYFGPGTRLTVT.

The chain recombines TRBV7-2 with TRBJ2-1, with D possibly being TRBD2 (6 bases). Trimming took 2 bases from V and 0 from J, leaving 20 bases between them. This CDR3 has 19 amino acids. The germline V gene encodes CDR1 SGHTA and CDR2 FQGNSA. The CDR3 sequence: CASSLSTSFLPSSYNEQFF. CDR3 nucleotides: TGTGCCAGCAGCTTAAGTACTAGCTTCCTCCCAAGCTCCTACAATGAGCAGTTCTTC.

The V and J genes are TRBV11-2 and TRBJ1-2; 7 nucleotides match TRBD1. Germline loops: CDR1 SGHAT, CDR2 FQNNGV. With V trimmed by 5 bases and J by 4 bases, 4 bases remained unmatched. CDR3 length equals 13 residues. The CDR3: CASSPGGFYGYTF. CDR3 nucleotide sequence: TGTGCCAGCAGCCCAGGGGGTTTCTATGGCTACACCTTC.

This clone occurred once. The rearrangement links TRBV28 to TRBJ1-5, with D hard to call. Trimming took 5 bases from V and 6 from J, leaving 23 bases between them. The CDR3 contains 17 residues. Germline assignment: CDR1 MDHEN and CDR2 SYDVKM. Here the CDR3 reads CASSTSGAGGFTQPQHF. The CDR3, as DNA: TGTGCCAGCAGTACTAGTGGTGCGGGCGGTTTTACTCAGCCCCAGCATTTT.